This TCR beta chain was captured in a study of blood T cell repertoires in COVID-19 (dated by TCRdb to about 2020). About the full investigation: Samples covering the acute and convalescent phases of COVID-19 were provided by collaborators in the United States, Italy and Spain. The prospective study material was composed of cDNA or gDNA derived from T cells, B-cell-depleted T cells, or PBMCs. The dataset comprised deeply sampled blood TCRbeta repertoires from subjects exposed to, actively infected with, or recovered from COVID-19. The repertoires were made available in a free public database intended to serve as a resource for research on the immune response to SARS-CoV-2. The samples were drawn from the first 160 participants of the ongoing ImmuneRACE study and from under 1,500 subjects provided by 6 global collaborators. Nearly every sample came with metadata listing a de-identified subject ID, COVID-19 status, age in years and sex. Where available, HLA class I and class II types were taken from metadata supplied by the sample provider and were not determined by assay-based typing. General findings and caveats noted by the study authors: The quantity of clinical and demographic metadata differed by source and by participant and was supplied without curation.

TCRbeta CDR3 regions were amplified from genomic DNA using the immunoSEQ Assay, a bias-controlled multiplex PCR. In the authors' own workflow: The number of nucleated cells in each sample was estimated by amplification of reference gene primers within the assay. Sequence reads were collapsed and filtered to measure the absolute abundance of every unique TCRbeta CDR3 rearrangement. For each sample, productive Simpson clonality was calculated as the square root of Simpson's diversity index across productive rearrangements. TCRdb took this table from immuneACCESS and kept in-frame rearrangements with V and J called. Such tables lack part of the clones; where checked against another copy, unresolved V genes explain under half of the gap, and the rest is unexplained. V and J calls and clone size are given by that table; D and trimming were obtained from the DNA. The sample table lists under 300,000 clones, approximately 82% of them with a count of one. 4.9% of the sample lies in the top ten.

The CDR3 has 13 amino acids, counting the end cysteine and phenylalanine. Only the CDR3 part of the read is kept: 39 bases, read in frame from the first base. CDR1 and CDR2, looked up from the germline V gene, are SQVTM and ANQGSEA. V and J are truncated by 6 bases and 7 bases respectively, leaving an intervening sequence of 15 bases. Points on this clone: What this receptor recognizes is not known. No quality values exist for individual bases; no much larger clone is one base distant.

The collaborating institutions used their own protocols to collect whole blood in K2EDTA tubes. For TCRbeta analysis, collaborators shipped samples in one of three forms: frozen whole blood, isolated PBMCs, or DNA extracted from either of those sample types. The V and J genes are TRBV29-1 and TRBJ1-4, with TRBD1 perhaps the D gene, on 5 matching bases. The clonotype was recovered from an elderly woman with active or convalescent COVID-19. The source material was peripheral blood. The nucleotides read TGCAGCGTGAGGACGGGGGGTACTGAAAAACTGTTTTTT. This yields the protein CSVRTGGTEKLFF.